This paragraph covers one TCR beta chain sequence. What it binds is not known. These data are taken from a study of OX40 agonist ivuxolimab in advanced cancers. Study-wide background: Patients received ivuxolimab, an intravenous treatment, every 2 weeks at 0.01 to 10 mg/kg. Three partial responders included one hepatocellular carcinoma patient and two cutaneous melanoma patients. Findings and caveats of the study: CD4+ and CD8+ T cells in blood underwent clonal expansion by week 6 at 0.1 to 3.0 mg/kg. Expansion of clones was among the lowest in partial responders at 0.1-3.0 mg/kg.

The CDR3 is 17 residues long. Method: immunoSEQ multiplex PCR; TCRdb's copy keeps in-frame clones and lacks some. Among roughly 100,000 clones, around nine tenths were seen once, and the ten largest hold about 0.29%. The receptor's source is an adult with an advanced solid tumor such as melanoma, head and neck, liver or kidney cancer. The sample was CD4+ or CD8+ T cells sorted from blood, taken in a trial of the OX40 agonist ivuxolimab. The rearrangement uses TRBV21-1 and TRBJ2-7; no DNA check was done on the table's D call, TRBD1. TRBV21-1 is given as a pseudogene. The CDR3 nucleotides read TGTGCCAGCAGGGGGGCAGGACTCCGTCGAAGCTCCTACGAGCAGTACTTC. This encodes CASRGAGLRRSSYEQYF.